In its sample, the clone carrying this TCR beta chain was seen a few times. These data originate in a study of identical twins. TCRdb used MiXCR to reprocess the 5' RACE reads, holding one entry per CDR3 protein. The sample has roughly 1.6 million distinct CDR3 sequences, about 32% seen once; the top ten hold 0.27%. The CDR3 is 14 amino acids. Germline V gene sequence: CDR1 SNHLY, CDR2 FYNNEI. Everyone who donated was a healthy Caucasian. This clonotype was sampled from a newborn girl in good health. The sequencing input was cord blood. V and J are TRBV2 and TRBJ2-5, with D possibly TRBD1 on 5 matching bases. The J call is in doubt because the DNA end fits TRBJ2-7 better. CDR3 sequence (DNA): TGTGCCAGCAGTGAAGAGGGGCGCGACAACGAGCAGTACTTC. This sequence encodes CASSEEGRDNEQYF.